Following are 13 T cell receptor beta chains from one sample sequenced in a study of shared clonotypes between healthy human individuals. Generated by immunoSEQ multiplex PCR, the TCRdb table keeps only in-frame clones and is missing some. The repertoire consists of almost 700,000 clones, with around 90% occurring once and the leading ten covering 24%. CD8 cells regarded as naive lacked CD45RO, were positively chosen for CCR7, and omitted terminally differentiated effector memory CD45RA+ cells. The specimen sequenced was naive CD8+ T cells sorted from blood. These receptors came from a man in his thirties or forties in good health.

The genes are TRBV7-3 and TRBJ2-3; 8 bases agree with TRBD2. The germline V gene has CDR1 SGHTA and CDR2 FQGTGA. J gave up 4 bases and V 5 bases, and 8 bases lay outside the gene matches. This CDR3 comprises 15 residues. For the CDR3, the DNA is TGTGCCAGCAGCCCCACTAGCGGAAGTCCAGATACGCAGTATTTT. Its translation: CASSPTSGSPDTQYF.

This chain joins TRBV10-2 and TRBJ2-3, with 8 positions matching TRBD1. Germline CDR1 reads WSHSY; CDR2 reads SAAADI. J gave up 0 bases and V 4 bases, and 9 bases lay outside the gene matches. This CDR3 has 17 amino acids. Here the CDR3 DNA reads TGCGCCAGCAGTGTGGGGGGACAGGTTTGGAGCACAGATACGCAGTATTTT. It encodes CASSVGGQVWSTDTQYF.

The rearrangement joins TRBV11-2 to TRBJ1-1, with 8 bases identical to TRBD1. The junction had 10 bases not matched to a gene; V was cut back by 4 bases and J by 0 bases. The CDR3 has 17 residues. The germline V gene encodes CDR1 SGHAT and CDR2 FQNNGV. CDR3 sequence (DNA): TGTGCCAGCAGCTCCAGTCCGGACAGGGCATTGAACACTGAAGCTTTCTTT. Amino acid sequence: CASSSSPDRALNTEAFF.

The count of this clone is one. The J gene is TRBJ2-3, the V gene TRBV11-2; D gene ambiguous. The V and J ends lost 10 bases and 4 bases respectively, with 12 bases between them. There are 12 residues in the CDR3. Germline loops: CDR1 SGHAT, CDR2 FQNNGV. The CDR3 spells CATAAIPDTQYF. Here the CDR3 DNA reads TGTGCCACCGCCGCTATTCCAGATACGCAGTATTTT.

The V gene is TRBV7-9, the J gene TRBJ1-2; D is possibly TRBD1 (5 bases). With 5 bases removed from V and 8 bases from J, the gap between germline ends came to 18 bases. Germline loops: CDR1 SEHNR, CDR2 FQNEAQ (reference sequence). The CDR3 has 14 residues. The CDR3 region is CASSPNAGEVGYTF. The CDR3 DNA reads TGTGCCAGCAGCCCCAACGCGGGGGAGGTGGGCTACACCTTC.

This chain connects TRBV27 to TRBJ1-6; D remains unclear. CDR3 size: 13 residues. V lost 11 bases and J lost 7, with 15 bases in between. Looked up from germline, CDR1 is MNHEY and CDR2 is SMNVEV (reference sequence). CDR3 amino acids: CAAGEVRNSPLHF. CDR3 bases: TGTGCCGCAGGAGAGGTGCGGAATTCACCCCTCCACTTT.

The chain has TRBV5-4 and TRBJ1-1; D is uncertain. CDR3 length equals 13 residues. Germline values: CDR1 SGHNT, CDR2 YYREEE (reference sequence). V lost 2 bases, J lost 0 bases, and 5 bases lay in between. As DNA, the CDR3 is TGTGCCAGCAGCTTTGGGATGAACACTGAAGCTTTCTTT. Translating gives CASSFGMNTEAFF.

This clone is a singleton in its sample. The chain uses TRBV29-1 and TRBJ2-7, with TRBD2 matching over 7 bases. J gave up 3 bases and V 4 bases, and 6 bases lay outside the gene matches. Germline V gives CDR1 SQVTM, CDR2 ANQGSEA. The length of the CDR3 is 13 residues. The CDR3 DNA reads TGCAGCGTTGTCTGGCGGGAGAGCTACGAGCAGTACTTC. Translating it yields CSVVWRESYEQYF.

The chain joins TRBV6-5 to TRBJ2-3, with D unresolved. Trimming removed 4 bases from V and 3 bases from J, with 11 bases in between. The CDR3 is made up of 14 amino acids. Germline lookup yields CDR1 MNHEY and CDR2 SVGAGI. CDR3 sequence: CASSSLGPTDTQYF. In nucleotides, the CDR3 is TGTGCCAGCAGTTCGCTCGGACCGACAGATACGCAGTATTTT.

The chain recombines TRBV23-1 with TRBJ2-2, with TRBD1 matching 8 bases. TRBV23-1 is sorted into the ORF group, with uncertain function. This CDR3 is 14 amino acids long. After removal of 10 bases from V and 6 bases from J, the junction contained 10 bases not matched to a gene. This CDR3 reads CAIPGQGAPGELFF. The CDR3 region has the DNA TGCGCCATCCCGGGCCAGGGGGCGCCCGGGGAGCTGTTTTTT.

The V call is TRBV7-9, the J call TRBJ1-1, with a tentative D call TRBD1 (5 bases). The CDR3 is 15 amino acids. V lost 0 bases, J lost 3 bases, and 11 bases lay in between. Germline CDR1 is SEHNR and CDR2 is FQNEAQ (reference sequence). The CDR3 sequence is CASSLAQGQHTEAFF. CDR3 nucleotides: TGTGCCAGCAGCTTAGCTCAGGGCCAACACACTGAAGCTTTCTTT.

The V gene is TRBV28, the J gene TRBJ2-1; 11 nucleotides agree with TRBD2. The J segment lost 4 bases and the V segment lost 7 bases, leaving 6 bases of the junction unmatched. The CDR3 extends over 15 amino acids. Germline CDR1 MDHEN, CDR2 SYDVKM. This CDR3 is CASKTSGMIYNEQFF. DNA of the CDR3: TGTGCCAGCAAGACTAGCGGGATGATTTACAATGAGCAGTTCTTC.

V and J are TRBV4-1 and TRBJ2-7; 12 nucleotides line up with TRBD2. The length of the CDR3 is 17 residues. Germline CDR1 MGHRA, CDR2 YSYEKL. The V segment lost 0 bases and the J segment 6 bases; nucleotides outside the gene matches: 9. The CDR3 nucleotides read TGCGCCAGCAGCCAAGATTCAGGACTAGCGGGAAATACCGAGCAGTACTTC. It yields the protein CASSQDSGLAGNTEQYF.